These T cell receptor beta chains were read from a single sample in a study of blood T cell repertoires in COVID-19. Profiling relied on immunoSEQ multiplex PCR, and the TCRdb table lists in-frame clones only, not all of them. The sample has approximately 150,000 clones, roughly 90% seen once. Material for sequencing was peripheral blood. The origin of the receptors is a young man with COVID-19, enrolled during active disease. Both conserved end residues are part of each CDR3. The D gene is left open where the match is weak. The size of a clone is reported for some rows only, either as once, few or many, or as a class for expanded clones.

D | size | J | V | DNA | CDR3
- | - | TRBJ1-3 | TRBV6-5 | TGTGCCAGCAGTTACTACGGGGGAGCCGGAAACACCATATATTTT | CASSYYGGAGNTIYF
- | once | TRBJ1-2 | TRBV29-1 | TGCAGCGTTGATCCGACCGGGATTCAGGCAGGTGATGGCTACACCTTC | CSVDPTGIQAGDGYTF
- | few | TRBJ1-6 | TRBV28 | TGTGCCAGCAGTCTCAGAGGCTTGAATTCACCCCTCCACTTT | CASSLRGLNSPLHF
- | - | TRBJ1-5 | TRBV5-1 | TGCGCCAGCAGCTTGGGGGTGGGGGCCGGGCAGCCCCAGCATTTT | CASSLGVGAGQPQHF
TRBD1 | - | TRBJ1-2 | TRBV13 | TGTGCCAGCAGCTTAGGCAGACAGGGCTGGGTCTATGGCTACACCTTC | CASSLGRQGWVYGYTF
- | - | TRBJ1-6 | TRBV28 | TGTGCCAGCATCGATAGAGGCGGGAGTTCACCCCTCCACTTT | CASIDRGGSSPLHF
- | once | TRBJ1-1 | TRBV6-5 | TGTGCCAGCAGATACCGCTCTCAGGCTTTCTTT | CASRYRSQAFF
TRBD2 | - | TRBJ2-7 | TRBV28 | TGTGCCAGCAGTTTAGAGCCGGGGGGCTCCTACGAGCAGTACTTC | CASSLEPGGSYEQYF
- | - | TRBJ1-1 | TRBV6-1 | TGTGCCAGCAGTGAGGCAGGTTGGAACACTGAAGCTTTCTTT | CASSEAGWNTEAFF
- | - | TRBJ2-7 | TRBV28 | TGTGCCAGTTCCTATGTGGACGAGCAGTACTTC | CASSYVDEQYF
TRBD2 | - | TRBJ2-1 | TRBV12-5 | TGTGCTAGTGGTTTGGTACCTAGCGGGAGCCCGGCTGGGAATGAGCAGTTCTTC | CASGLVPSGSPAGNEQFF
TRBD1 | - | TRBJ1-5 | TRBV6-5 | TGTGCCAGCAGTTTCTTGACAGGGTATAGCAATCAGCCCCAGCATTTT | CASSFLTGYSNQPQHF
- | - | TRBJ1-1 | TRBV30 | TGTGCCTGGAGTGGGCCTAACACTGAAGCTTTCTTT | CAWSGPNTEAFF
TRBD2 | - | TRBJ2-1 | TRBV7-8 | TGTGCCAGCTTTGCAGCGGGAGAGGGAGGGAATGAGCAGTTCTTC | CASFAAGEGGNEQFF
- | - | TRBJ1-2 | TRBV28 | TGTGCCAGCAGTTTAAATCGGGTAACTACGGGCTACACCTTC | CASSLNRVTTGYTF
TRBD1 | - | TRBJ2-1 | TRBV5-6 | TGTGCCAGCAGCTTGGCGACCGGGACAGGGTTTTATGAGCAGTTCTTC | CASSLATGTGFYEQFF
TRBD2 | - | TRBJ2-1 | TRBV19 | TGTGCCAGTAGAGAAACTAGCGGGAGTACGAATGAGCAGTTCTTC | CASRETSGSTNEQFF
- | - | TRBJ2-7 | TRBV19 | TGTGCCAGTACAGAGTCAGGGAGCGGGTCCTACGAGCAGTACTTC | CASTESGSGSYEQYF
TRBD1 | - | TRBJ2-7 | TRBV5-1 | TGCGCCAGCAGCCGGACCGGGACAGTTGCCTACGAGCAGTACTTC | CASSRTGTVAYEQYF
TRBD1 | - | TRBJ2-2 | TRBV13 | TGTGCCAGCAGCTCGGGACAGGGTATGACCGGGGAGCTGTTTTTT | CASSSGQGMTGELFF
TRBD1 | - | TRBJ2-7 | TRBV27 | TGTGCCAGCAGTAAGGGAGGGACAGGGTTCTACGAGCAGTACTTC | CASSKGGTGFYEQYF
TRBD1 | - | TRBJ1-1 | TRBV18 | TGTGCCAGCTCACAGGACAGGGTGAACACTGAAGCTTTCTTT | CASSQDRVNTEAFF
TRBD1 | - | TRBJ1-2 | TRBV6-2/TRBV6-3 | TGTGCCAGCAGTTACCCGCGAGGGGGCCAGGTTGGCTACACCTTC | CASSYPRGGQVGYTF
- | - | TRBJ1-2 | TRBV7-2 | TGTGCCAGCAGCCTACAGGGCTTTGGCTACACCTTC | CASSLQGFGYTF
- | - | TRBJ1-1 | TRBV9 | TGTGCCAGCAGCGTAGTGAGAGGTTTAAACACTGAAGCTTTCTTT | CASSVVRGLNTEAFF
TRBD2 | - | TRBJ2-7 | TRBV3-1/TRBV3-2 | TGTGCCAGCAGCCAAGATAAGGTTAGGAAGCGGGAGGCCTACGAGCAGTACTTC | CASSQDKVRKREAYEQYF
- | - | TRBJ1-3 | TRBV7-2 | TGTGCCAGCAGCTCGGGGGGGGCATCCTCTGGAAACACCATATATTTT | CASSSGGASSGNTIYF
TRBD1 | few | TRBJ1-2 | TRBV4-1 | TGCGCCAGCAGCCCTAACAACGTCGGGACAGCTGACTATGGCTACACCTTC | CASSPNNVGTADYGYTF
- | - | TRBJ2-1 | TRBV6-5 | TGTGCCAGCAGTTACTCGGTCGCTAGTGGAACGAATGAGCAGTTCTTC | CASSYSVASGTNEQFF
- | - | TRBJ2-5 | TRBV24-1 | TGTGCCACCAGTGATCTCGGGCAGGGACAAGAGACCCAGTACTTC | CATSDLGQGQETQYF
- | - | TRBJ1-4 | TRBV27 | TGTGCCAGCAGTCCATCCGGGACCGGAGGGGAAAAACTGCTTTTT | CASSPSGTGGEKLLF
- | - | TRBJ1-1 | TRBV27 | TGTGCCAGCAGTCCCGACAGTAACACTGAAGCTTTCTTT | CASSPDSNTEAFF
- | - | TRBJ2-1 | TRBV11-3 | TGTGCCAGCAGCTTAGATCCTAGCCTCAATGAGCAGTTCTTC | CASSLDPSLNEQFF
TRBD1 | - | TRBJ2-1 | TRBV6-2/TRBV6-3 | TGTGCCAGCAGTTACCCGGGACAGGGGTTATTTCGGTCGGGGAATGAGCAGTTCTTC | CASSYPGQGLFRSGNEQFF